This T cell receptor beta chain was identified during a study of control samples from healthy donors and cancer patients. Only in-frame clones appear in the TCRdb table, and some are missing; sequencing was by immunoSEQ multiplex PCR. The sample lists fewer than 95,000 clones; around 87% were seen once. The CDR3 covers 13 residues. CDR1 is SGHAT and CDR2 is FQNNGV in the germline V gene. V lost 3 bases to trimming and J lost 0 bases, with 6 bases between them. The receptor was isolated from a woman aged 45-59 years in good health. V gene TRBV11-2 combines with J gene TRBJ2-7, with D unresolved. Input material: blood. CDR3 coding DNA: TGTGCCAGCAGCTTGGCCAGCTCCTACGAGCAGTACTTC. Protein sequence: CASSLASSYEQYF.